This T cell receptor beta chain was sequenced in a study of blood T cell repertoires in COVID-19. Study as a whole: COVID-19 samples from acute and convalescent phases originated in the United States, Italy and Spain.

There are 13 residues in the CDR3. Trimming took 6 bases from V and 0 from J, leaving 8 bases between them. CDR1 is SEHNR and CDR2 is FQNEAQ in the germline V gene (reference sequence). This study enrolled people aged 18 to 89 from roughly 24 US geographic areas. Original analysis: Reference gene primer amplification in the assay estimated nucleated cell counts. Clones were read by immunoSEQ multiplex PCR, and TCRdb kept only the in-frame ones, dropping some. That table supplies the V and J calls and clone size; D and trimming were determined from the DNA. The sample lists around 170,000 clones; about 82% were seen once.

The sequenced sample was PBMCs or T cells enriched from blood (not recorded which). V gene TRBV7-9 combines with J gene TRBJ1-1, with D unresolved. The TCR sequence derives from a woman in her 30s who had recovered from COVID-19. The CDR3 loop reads CASSLQMNTEAFF. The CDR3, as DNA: TGTGCCAGCAGTTTACAGATGAACACTGAAGCTTTCTTT.